The clone carrying this TCR beta chain was found a few times. Its specificity is not known. This entry is derived from a study of T-cell reconstitution after alpha-beta-depleted transplantation in children. Study-level points and caveats: Certain patients had high TCRbeta diversity at day 60, and it came from recipient T cells and thymic progenitors that survived. Where alpha-beta T cells came from about two months after transplant was reportedly several hundred expanded graft clones. One year post-transplant, T-cell counts and diversity were largely derived from T cells produced anew.

CDR3 length: 16 amino acids. Trimming took off 0 bases at V and 1 base at J, with 11 bases between the two ends. Germline values: CDR1 SGDLS, CDR2 YYNGEE. TCRbeta library construction was performed incorporating unique molecular identifiers. TCRdb used MiXCR to reprocess the PCR reads, holding one entry per CDR3 protein. The sample shows some 81,000 distinct CDR3 sequences, less than 15% of them seen only once. The V call is TRBV9, the J call TRBJ2-4; D gene uncertain. The TCR comes from a male patient between 2 and 10 years old who had a stem cell transplant for acute lymphoblastic leukemia, so the T cells may come from the graft donor. Source: PBMCs, mostly from graft donor cells, taken 180 days after TCRalphabeta/CD19-depleted stem cell transplant. This chain's CDR3 is CASSVGSGWAKNIQYF. The CDR3 DNA reads as TGTGCCAGCAGCGTAGGGTCGGGTTGGGCCAAAAACATTCAGTACTTC.